The TCR beta chain under discussion was sequenced for a study of blood T cells in healthy people across ages. Points from the study as a whole: Estimated diversity, derived from one million T cells, was regarded as an underestimate.

The V end was cut by 1 base, the J end by 4 bases, with 7 bases between. Germline V CDR1 and CDR2: DFQATT, SNEGSKA (reference sequence). This CDR3 comprises 12 residues. With a J-beta primer mix and a sample-barcoded 5' primer, a second PCR ran 7 to 11 cycles. Each CDR3 protein gets one entry after TCRdb re-called the 5' RACE reads with MiXCR. The repertoire holds around 1.1 million distinct CDR3 sequences, with roughly two fifths as singletons. Details on this clonotype: The antigen is undetermined.

The sample taken for sequencing was blood. This chain joins TRBV20-1 and TRBJ1-1; D gene unclear. This sequence was found in a man aged 18 to 29 in good health. CDR3 protein: CSARADRTEAFF. DNA of the CDR3: TGCAGTGCTAGAGCGGACCGCACTGAAGCTTTCTTT.